Listed below are T cell receptor beta chains from one sample, sequenced in a study of cytomegalovirus exposure and HLA in healthy donors. Profiled with immunoSEQ multiplex PCR; TCRdb holds only in-frame clones, not every one. The data hold around 130,000 clones, with about 73% observed a single time. The specimen sequenced was PBMCs. These receptors came from a human donor in good health. CDR3s include the opening cysteine and the closing phenylalanine or tryptophan. D genes are given only for firm matches.

D	J	V	CDR3
TRBD2	TRBJ2-5	TRBV11-2	CASSLDSGRWEAQYF
-	TRBJ2-7	TRBV7-9	CASSEEGHPSEQYF
-	TRBJ1-2	TRBV2	CASSRPRDYTF
-	TRBJ2-5	TRBV5-4	CASSLVPAETQYF
TRBD2	TRBJ2-1	TRBV11-2	CASSLPAGGDNEQFF
-	TRBJ1-4	TRBV5-1	CASSGTRQDYSTNEKLFF
TRBD1	TRBJ1-1	TRBV10-1	CAIPTGPRDREGSNTEAFF
-	TRBJ1-5	TRBV30	CAWSPTPGAGNQPQHF
-	TRBJ1-5	TRBV9	CASSVGIDQPQHF
-	TRBJ2-6	TRBV6-1	CASSVWDIQNSGANVLTF
-	TRBJ1-5	TRBV27	CASSLSFSYSNQPQHF
TRBD2	TRBJ2-7	TRBV28	CASRLAASYEQYF
-	TRBJ2-7	TRBV9	CASSAPGSYEQYF
-	TRBJ2-7	TRBV10-3	CAISDPAGANEQYF
TRBD2	TRBJ2-1	TRBV5-4	CASSLGPSGLNSYNEQFF
-	TRBJ1-2	TRBV29-1	CSVAGQNYGYTF
TRBD1	TRBJ2-7	TRBV18	CASSPHRTGAISYEQYF
-	TRBJ2-7	TRBV10-2	CASRVSGSNWGQYF
-	TRBJ1-2	TRBV19	CASSSGTRTGYGYTF
TRBD2	TRBJ2-1	TRBV6-6	CASSYDPGLAPLGQFF
TRBD1	TRBJ1-6	TRBV7-2	CASSFGQGNPHSSPLHF
TRBD1	TRBJ1-1	TRBV7-2	CASREQGAPEAFF
-	TRBJ2-7	TRBV18	CASSPVVAGGNEQYF
-	TRBJ2-7	TRBV7-2	CASTKDYASYEQYF
-	TRBJ1-2	TRBV7-9	CSSSFAGSYGYTF
-	TRBJ2-7	TRBV19	CASSIDPGDEQYF
TRBD1	TRBJ1-5	TRBV30	CAWSPPRGDQPQHF
-	TRBJ1-1	TRBV27	CASSLTGGNTEAFF
-	TRBJ2-3	TRBV6-1	CASSELALDPSDTQYF
-	TRBJ1-1	TRBV7-9	CASSLDGVEAFF
TRBD2	TRBJ2-1	TRBV19	CASSHRLASPGEQFF
-	TRBJ1-1	TRBV19	CASSIAPNMNTEAFF
-	TRBJ1-5	TRBV6-1	CASSLSEDGNQPQHF
TRBD2	TRBJ2-1	TRBV30	CAWSTRGRGSEQFF
-	TRBJ1-2	TRBV7-2	CASSHGGGGNYGYTF
-	TRBJ1-2	TRBV6-6	CATKTTGWYGYTF
TRBD2	TRBJ2-5	TRBV5-6	CASSQRGPNIETQYF
TRBD1	TRBJ1-4	TRBV5-1	CASSLGQGGNEKLFF
TRBD2	TRBJ2-2	TRBV5-6	CASTVWGLAARAGELFF
-	TRBJ2-1	TRBV4-1	CASSRYRESNEQFF
-	TRBJ2-3	TRBV7-2	CASSERGGRTDTQYF
TRBD2	TRBJ2-1	TRBV19	CASSIRRPGAGASYNEQFF
TRBD1	TRBJ2-2	TRBV7-2	CASSYRTGTGELFF
-	TRBJ2-5	TRBV7-9	CASSLEIWRAKNQETQYF
-	TRBJ2-7	TRBV7-2	CASSLEALGEQYF
TRBD1	TRBJ1-6	TRBV6-5	CASSYSGTGGSPLHF